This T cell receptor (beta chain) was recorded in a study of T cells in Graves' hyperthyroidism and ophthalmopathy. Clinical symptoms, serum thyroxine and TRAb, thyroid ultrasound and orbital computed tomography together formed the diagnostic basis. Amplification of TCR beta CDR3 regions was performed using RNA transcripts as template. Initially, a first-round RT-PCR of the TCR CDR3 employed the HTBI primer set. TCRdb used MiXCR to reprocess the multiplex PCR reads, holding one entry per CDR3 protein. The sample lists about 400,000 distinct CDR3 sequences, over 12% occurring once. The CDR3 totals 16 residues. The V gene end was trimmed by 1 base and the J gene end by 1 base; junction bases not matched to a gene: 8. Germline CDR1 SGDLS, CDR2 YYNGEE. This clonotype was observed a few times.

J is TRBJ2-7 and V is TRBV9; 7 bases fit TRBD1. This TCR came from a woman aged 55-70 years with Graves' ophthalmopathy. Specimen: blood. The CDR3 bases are TGTGCCAGCAGCGTAACTGACAGGGCCCAATCCTACGAGCAGTACTTC. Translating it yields CASSVTDRAQSYEQYF.